Following are 11 T cell receptor beta chains from one sample sequenced in a study of T cell responses to AZD1222 COVID-19 vaccine (dated by TCRdb to the early 2020s). The library was produced with the immunoSEQ multiplex PCR assay. The table comes from immuneACCESS by way of TCRdb, which keeps in-frame sequences with V and J called. Part of the clones is missing from these tables; in studies checked, under half for an unresolved V gene and the rest for unknown reasons. This sample comprises about 140,000 clones, almost 95% of them detected only once. Of the sample, around 3.5% falls within the top ten clones. The intended sense of this specimen's time point label: about 28 days (+/-7) after the second vaccine dose. The source material was peripheral blood, sampled 28 days after the second AZD1222 dose. Every receptor here comes from an adult who received the AZD1222 COVID-19 vaccine.

The chain carries TRBV7-9 and TRBJ1-3; D gene uncertain. Trimming took off 4 bases at V and 11 bases at J, with 12 bases between the two ends. Germline V gene data show CDR1 as SEHNR and CDR2 as FQNEAQ (reference sequence). The CDR3 length is 12 residues. CDR3 amino acids: CASSWTPWAIYF. In nucleotides, the CDR3 is TGTGCCAGCAGCTGGACTCCTTGGGCCATATATTTT.

This chain uses TRBV6-2 or TRBV6-3 with TRBJ1-5, with D unclear. The CDR3 runs 19 residues. V lost 2 bases to trimming and J lost 0 bases, with 20 bases between them. Per the germline V gene, CDR1 is MNHEY and CDR2 is SVGEGT. CDR3 in amino acids: CASSYTQRASAYSNQPQHF. DNA for the CDR3: TGTGCCAGCAGTTACACCCAACGCGCCAGCGCTTATAGCAATCAGCCCCAGCATTTT.

The chain has TRBV10-2 and TRBJ1-5; 8 nucleotides align to TRBD1. V trimming: 8 bases; J trimming: 5 bases; junction bases outside the gene matches: 8. In germline, CDR1 is WSHSY, CDR2 SAAADI. There are 14 residues in the CDR3. CDR3 in DNA: TGCGCCAGCCACAACGGACAGGGACATCAGCCCCAGCATTTT. This sequence encodes CASHNGQGHQPQHF.

Remarks on this clone: This specimen includes other DNA sequences encoding the same CDR3. The chain employs TRBV3-1 (or the pseudogene TRBV3-2) and TRBJ2-7; TRBD2 aligns across 13 bases. The CDR3 length is 15 residues. V was pared by 4 bases and J by 2 bases, with 2 bases of the junction left unmatched. Germline-derived CDR1 and CDR2 are LGHDT and YNNKEL (reference sequence). CDR3 protein: CASSLGLAGAYEQYF. CDR3 in DNA: TGTGCCAGCAGCCTTGGACTAGCGGGAGCCTACGAGCAGTACTTC.

The chain employs TRBV23-1 and TRBJ1-4; no definite D call. Being an ORF, TRBV23-1 has a function that is uncertain. V lost 4 bases to trimming and J lost 5 bases, with 29 bases between them. This CDR3 has 20 amino acids. The CDR3 nucleotides read TGCGCCAGCAGTCCTCGACCCGGCAGTGAGAGTCATCTGGGGAATGAAAAACTGTTTTTT. Amino acids: CASSPRPGSESHLGNEKLFF.

The genes are TRBV5-1 and TRBJ2-1; TRBD2 agrees at 8 bases. J lost 9 bases, V lost 1 base, and 6 bases had no gene match. The CDR3 has 14 amino acids. The germline V gene encodes CDR1 SGHRS and CDR2 YFSETQ. CDR3 bases: TGCGCCAGCAGCTTGCCGGGAGGGAGCGTTGAGCAGTTCTTC. Translating it yields CASSLPGGSVEQFF.

The chain has TRBV7-9 and TRBJ1-4; the D is unclear. CDR1 is SEHNR, CDR2 FQNEAQ, per germline (reference sequence). The CDR3 is made up of 17 amino acids. Trimming removed 6 bases at V and 0 bases at J, with 17 bases between. CDR3 sequence: CASRLPSETPTNEKLFF. In nucleotides, the CDR3 is TGTGCCAGCAGGTTACCTTCGGAAACACCAACTAATGAAAAACTGTTTTTT.

A single count supports this clone. The chain recombines TRBV27 with TRBJ2-2; D is undetermined. Trimming removed 6 bases from V and 6 bases from J, with 8 bases in between. The CDR3 contains 12 residues. Per germline, CDR1 MNHEY and CDR2 SMNVEV (reference sequence). The CDR3 DNA reads TGTGCCAGCAGGCTCGGGCCCGGGGAGCTGTTTTTT. As protein: CASRLGPGELFF.

This rearrangement joins TRBV6-2 or TRBV6-3 to TRBJ2-7; 7 nucleotides agree with TRBD2. The CDR3 consists of 14 residues. CDR1 MNHEY and CDR2 SVGEGT come from the germline V gene. V trimming: 4 bases; J trimming: 1 base; junction bases outside the gene matches: 4. Here the CDR3 reads CASSLAGVSYEQYF. The CDR3 DNA sequence: TGTGCCAGCAGTTTGGCGGGAGTTTCCTACGAGCAGTACTTC.

This chain links TRBV2 with TRBJ1-5; the D is unclear. Trimming took 6 bases from V and 11 from J, leaving 11 bases between them. There are 11 residues in the CDR3. Germline lookup yields CDR1 SNHLY and CDR2 FYNNEI. The CDR3 DNA reads TGTGCCAGCAGGAGGTCCTGGGCCCAGCATTTT. It encodes CASRRSWAQHF.

The V gene is TRBV29-1, the J gene TRBJ1-2, with a weak D call TRBD1 (5 bases). Looked up from germline, CDR1 is SQVTM and CDR2 is ANQGSEA. The CDR3 sequence is 11 residues long. The V gene lost 6 bases and the J gene lost 6 bases, with 11 bases spanning the gap. The chain's CDR3 is CSVTDWNGYTF. DNA for the CDR3: TGCAGCGTGACAGACTGGAATGGCTACACCTTC.